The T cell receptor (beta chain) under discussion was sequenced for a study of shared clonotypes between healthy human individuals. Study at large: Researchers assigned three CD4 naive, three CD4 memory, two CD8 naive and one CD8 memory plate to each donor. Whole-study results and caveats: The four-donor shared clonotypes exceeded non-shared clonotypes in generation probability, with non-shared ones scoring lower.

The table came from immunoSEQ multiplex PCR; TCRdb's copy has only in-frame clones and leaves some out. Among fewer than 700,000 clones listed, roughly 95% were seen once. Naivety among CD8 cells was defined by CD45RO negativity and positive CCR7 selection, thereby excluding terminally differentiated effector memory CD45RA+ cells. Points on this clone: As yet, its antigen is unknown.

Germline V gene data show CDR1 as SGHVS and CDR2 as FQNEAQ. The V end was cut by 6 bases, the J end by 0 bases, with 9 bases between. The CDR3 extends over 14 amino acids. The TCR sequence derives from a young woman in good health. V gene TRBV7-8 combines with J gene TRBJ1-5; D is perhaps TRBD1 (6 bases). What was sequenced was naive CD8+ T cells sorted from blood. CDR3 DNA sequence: TGTGCCAGCAGGAAGGGGGTTAGCAATCAGCCCCAGCATTTT. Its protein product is CASRKGVSNQPQHF.